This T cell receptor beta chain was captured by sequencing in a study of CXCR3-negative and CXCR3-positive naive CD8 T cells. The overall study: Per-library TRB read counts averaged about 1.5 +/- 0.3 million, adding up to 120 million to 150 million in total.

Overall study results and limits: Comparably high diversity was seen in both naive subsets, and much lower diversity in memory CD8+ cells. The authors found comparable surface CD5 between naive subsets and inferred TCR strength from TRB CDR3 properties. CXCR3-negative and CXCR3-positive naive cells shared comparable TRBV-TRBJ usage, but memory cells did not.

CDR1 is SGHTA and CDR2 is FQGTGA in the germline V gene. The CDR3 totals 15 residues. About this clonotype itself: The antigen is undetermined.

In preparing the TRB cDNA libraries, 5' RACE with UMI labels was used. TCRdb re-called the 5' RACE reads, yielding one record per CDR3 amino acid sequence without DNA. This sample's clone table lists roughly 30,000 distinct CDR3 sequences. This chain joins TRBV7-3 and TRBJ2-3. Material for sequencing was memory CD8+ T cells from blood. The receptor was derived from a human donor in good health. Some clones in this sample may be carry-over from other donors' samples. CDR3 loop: CASSLNWEVTDTQYF.